These 26 T cell receptor beta chains came from one sample sequenced in a study of shared T cell receptors in the human thymus. The repertoire was sequenced with immunoSEQ multiplex PCR; TCRdb's copy has only in-frame clones and lacks some. Here the sample spans under 850,000 clones, 88% being singletons. This sample was shared with a second study, whose subject was human thymus T cells.

Source material: thymocytes. The receptors stem from a boy younger than two with a congenital heart defect.

V and J are TRBV29-1 and TRBJ1-5, with D maybe TRBD1 (6 bases). This CDR3 has 14 amino acids. Looked up from germline, CDR1 is SQVTM and CDR2 is ANQGSEA. V was cut by 6 bases and J by 2 bases, with 14 bases left in between. CDR3 bases: TGCAGCGTCAGGACAGCTTGGTGCAATCAGCCCCAGCATTTT. It translates to CSVRTAWCNQPQHF.

The chain carries TRBV12-5 and TRBJ1-2, with D possibly being TRBD1 (5 bases). CDR3 length equals 14 residues. Germline CDR1 LGHNT, CDR2 FRNRAP. The ends were cut back, 0 bases at V and 3 bases at J, with 8 bases in the middle. The CDR3 region has the DNA TGTGCTAGTGGTTTGGTAGGGGTGGACTATGGCTACACCTTC. Its translation is CASGLVGVDYGYTF.

This chain connects TRBV28 to TRBJ2-7; 7 bases line up with TRBD1. The trim removed 6 bases at V and 3 bases at J, leaving 8 bases unmatched. The CDR3 consists of 14 residues. Germline values: CDR1 MDHEN, CDR2 SYDVKM. This CDR3 reads CASSPTGMVYEQYF. The CDR3 nucleotides are TGTGCCAGCAGCCCGACAGGGATGGTCTACGAGCAGTACTTC.

The rearrangement uses TRBV7-9 and TRBJ1-2; D is uncertain. Trimming removed 6 bases from V and 1 base from J, with 9 bases in between. The CDR3 runs 13 residues. The germline CDR1 and CDR2 sequences are SEHNR and FQNEAQ (reference sequence). The CDR3 DNA sequence: TGTGCCAGCAGGTCACAGAATAACTATGGCTACACCTTC. As protein: CASRSQNNYGYTF.

V and J are TRBV27 and TRBJ1-1, with 7 bases lining up with TRBD1. Germline V gene data show CDR1 as MNHEY and CDR2 as SMNVEV (reference sequence). The V and J ends lost 3 bases and 6 bases, in that order; junction bases with no gene match: 1. The CDR3 has 12 amino acids. The CDR3 region has the DNA TGTGCCAGCAGTTTTGACAGGGCTGAAGCTTTCTTT. Translating gives CASSFDRAEAFF.

The rearrangement uses TRBV7-2 and TRBJ2-5; 9 bases match TRBD2. The CDR3 runs 17 residues. Germline V CDR1 and CDR2: SGHTA, FQGNSA. V was clipped by 5 bases and J by 5 bases; unmatched bases: 15. The CDR3 nucleotides are TGTGCCAGCAGCCCAGAATCGGGGCGGGAGGGCAAGGAGACCCAGTACTTC. It yields the protein CASSPESGREGKETQYF.

The rearrangement uses TRBV14 and TRBJ2-2; 14 positions match TRBD2. CDR1 SGHDN and CDR2 FVKESK come from the germline V gene. The CDR3 is made up of 18 amino acids. The J segment lost 5 bases and the V segment lost 5 bases, leaving 10 bases of the junction unmatched. The CDR3 sequence is CASSEGWTSGRRTGELFF. CDR3 in DNA: TGTGCCAGCAGCGAAGGATGGACTAGCGGGAGGAGGACCGGGGAGCTGTTTTTT.

The rearrangement joins TRBV6-5 to TRBJ2-6, with 9 bases matching TRBD1. There are 16 residues in the CDR3. Per the germline V gene, CDR1 is MNHEY and CDR2 is SVGAGI. V lost 2 bases, J lost 2 bases, and 1 base stayed unmatched. CDR3 amino acids: CASSYHRGPGANVLTF. In DNA form, the CDR3 reads TGTGCCAGCAGTTACCACAGGGGGCCTGGGGCCAACGTCCTGACTTTC.

V usage is TRBV7-2 and J usage is TRBJ2-2; 9 bases line up with TRBD1. CDR3 size: 18 residues. V lost 4 bases, J lost 6 bases, and 15 bases stayed unmatched. Per the germline V gene, CDR1 is SGHTA and CDR2 is FQGNSA. CDR3 DNA sequence: TGTGCCAGCAGCTGCCCGGGACAGGGTTTGTGTGGGGCCGGGGAGCTGTTTTTT. Protein sequence: CASSCPGQGLCGAGELFF.

This clone was seen more than once but under ten times. The J gene is TRBJ2-1, the V gene TRBV7-2; tentatively, D is TRBD2 (6 bases). This CDR3 contains 16 residues. Trimming pared 3 bases from V and 0 bases from J, leaving 12 bases between. Germline CDR1 and CDR2: SGHTA and FQGNSA. This chain's CDR3 is CASSLGLRSSYNEQFF. The CDR3 DNA reads as TGTGCCAGCAGCTTGGGACTCCGGTCCTCCTACAATGAGCAGTTCTTC.

This CDR3 reads CASSQVCVRGPDGYTF. In nucleotides, the CDR3 is TGCGCCAGCAGCCAAGTCTGTGTCAGGGGTCCTGATGGCTACACCTTC. The J gene is TRBJ1-2, the V gene TRBV4-3; TRBD1 is a possible D gene (6 bases). Germline values: CDR1 LGHNA, CDR2 YSLEER. Trimming took off 1 base at V and 6 bases at J, with 18 bases between the two ends. The CDR3 has 16 residues.

This clone has a single count. V is TRBV4-2 and J is TRBJ2-7, with TRBD1 identical over 9 bases. Germline values: CDR1 LGHNA, CDR2 YNFKEQ. The V gene end was trimmed by 5 bases and the J gene end by 3 bases; junction bases not matched to a gene: 8. The CDR3 loop spans 15 amino acids. CDR3: CASSAQPTGGYEQYF. The CDR3 region has the DNA TGTGCCAGCAGCGCTCAGCCGACAGGGGGCTACGAGCAGTACTTC.

CDR3 nucleotide sequence: TGCGCCAGCAGCTTGGTCTCGGGACAGGGGGCCCCTAACTATGGCTACACCTTC. Translating it yields CASSLVSGQGAPNYGYTF. The chain recombines TRBV5-1 with TRBJ1-2; 12 bases fit TRBD1. Germline lookup yields CDR1 SGHRS and CDR2 YFSETQ. V lost 0 bases to trimming and J lost 0 bases; unmatched junction nucleotides: 6. The CDR3 extends over 18 amino acids.

The V gene is TRBV7-3, the J gene TRBJ2-5; the D gene is possibly TRBD2 (7 bases). CDR3 size: 14 residues. Per the germline V gene, CDR1 is SGHTA and CDR2 is FQGTGA. Trimming took 2 bases from V and 5 from J, leaving 12 bases between them. CDR3 DNA: TGTGCCAGCAGCTTACGGGGGGCCGGGGAGACCCAGTACTTC. Translated, it gives CASSLRGAGETQYF.

This chain joins TRBV7-9 and TRBJ2-1; no clear D. The CDR3 is made up of 12 amino acids. Trimming took off 5 bases at V and 14 bases at J, with 16 bases between the two ends. Per the germline V gene, CDR1 is SEHNR and CDR2 is FQNEAQ (reference sequence). For the CDR3, the DNA is TGTGCCAGCAGCCCCGATCCAACTAAGGAGTTCTTC. The encoded protein is CASSPDPTKEFF.

The chain recombines TRBV10-3 with TRBJ2-1; TRBD2 is a possible D gene (6 bases). V gave up 6 bases and J gave up 0 bases, with 18 bases separating them. Germline V gene sequence: CDR1 ENHRY, CDR2 SYGVKD. This CDR3 region has 17 residues. The CDR3 spells CAISHWRAGGSYNEQFF. CDR3 sequence (DNA): TGTGCCATCAGCCATTGGAGGGCAGGAGGCTCCTACAATGAGCAGTTCTTC.

This rearrangement joins TRBV5-1 to TRBJ2-3; 7 bases map to TRBD2. From germline, CDR1 is SGHRS and CDR2 YFSETQ. The ends lost 0 bases at V and 3 bases at J; junction bases unmatched: 4. CDR3 length: 15 amino acids. As DNA, the CDR3 is TGCGCCAGCAGCTTGGGCCCGGGAGGAACAGATACGCAGTATTTT. Amino acid sequence: CASSLGPGGTDTQYF.

CDR3 DNA sequence: TGTGCCAGCAGCTTGCCGGGGCTAGCGGGAAACAATGAGCAGTTCTTC. Translation gives CASSLPGLAGNNEQFF. V usage is TRBV7-9 and J usage is TRBJ2-1; 9 nucleotides agree with TRBD2. This CDR3 comprises 16 residues. The J segment lost 5 bases and the V segment lost 3 bases, leaving 8 bases of the junction unmatched. Germline V lookup: CDR1 SEHNR, CDR2 FQNEAQ (reference sequence).

The DNA of the CDR3 is TGTGCCAGCACCAGGGGGATACCCACCTACGAGCAGTACTTC. Translation: CASTRGIPTYEQYF. This chain uses TRBV6-1 with TRBJ2-7; 7 bases match TRBD1. This CDR3 is built from 14 residues. V shed 7 bases and J 2 bases; nucleotides not matched to a gene: 8. In germline, CDR1 is MNHNS, CDR2 SASEGT.

This chain joins TRBV9 and TRBJ1-2; 10 nucleotides line up with TRBD1. V shed 0 bases and J 2 bases; nucleotides not matched to a gene: 13. The CDR3 has 19 residues. Looked up from germline, CDR1 is SGDLS and CDR2 is YYNGEE. CDR3 nucleotide sequence: TGTGCCAGCAGCGTAGGGTCAGGGGACAGGGGACCCCTCAACTATGGCTACACCTTC. Protein: CASSVGSGDRGPLNYGYTF.

As DNA, the CDR3 is TGTGCCAGCAGCTGCGGCGAACGGGACAGGGGCTGCTACGAGCAGTACTTC. It encodes CASSCGERDRGCYEQYF. V usage is TRBV7-9 and J usage is TRBJ2-7; TRBD1 matches at 10 bases. CDR1 and CDR2 from the germline V gene are SEHNR and FQNEAQ (reference sequence). Germline trimming cut 4 bases from V and 3 bases from J; bases unmatched to any gene: 12. The CDR3 covers 17 residues.

This chain uses TRBV14 with TRBJ2-1, with D possibly matching TRBD2 (6 bases). V gave up 1 base and J gave up 8 bases, with 18 bases separating them. This CDR3 spans 16 amino acids. Germline values: CDR1 SGHDN, CDR2 FVKESK. The chain's CDR3 is CASSQGGETSLDEQFF. The CDR3 bases are TGTGCCAGCAGCCAAGGAGGGGAGACTAGTCTCGATGAGCAGTTCTTC.

The chain links TRBV6-5 to TRBJ1-4, with D uncertain. V was clipped by 5 bases and J by 2 bases, with 9 bases between them. This CDR3 is 14 amino acids long. From germline, CDR1 is MNHEY and CDR2 SVGAGI. This chain's CDR3 is CASSGGYTNEKLFF. In DNA, the CDR3 is TGTGCCAGCAGTGGAGGGTACACTAATGAAAAACTGTTTTTT.

CDR3 nucleotides: TGCGCCAGCAGCCAAGACCGGCGGGGACGGACGAACACTGAAGCTTTCTTT. Its translation is CASSQDRRGRTNTEAFF. This chain links TRBV4-3 with TRBJ1-1; the D gene is possibly TRBD1 (5 bases). V lost 0 bases and J lost 1, with 15 bases in between. Germline CDR1 LGHNA, CDR2 YSLEER. This CDR3 has 17 amino acids.

The chain recombines TRBV4-3 with TRBJ2-5, with 9 bases aligning to TRBD2. CDR3 length equals 15 residues. The J segment lost 11 bases and the V segment lost 4 bases, leaving 14 bases of the junction unmatched. Germline-derived CDR1 and CDR2 are LGHNA and YSLEER. CDR3 coding DNA: TGCGCCAGCAGCCGAAGGACTGCTAGCGGGAAGGAGCAGTACTTC. Amino acid sequence: CASSRRTASGKEQYF.

The chain is built from TRBV7-2 and TRBJ2-3; D not certain. CDR3 size: 12 residues. Germline loops: CDR1 SGHTA, CDR2 FQGNSA. Trimming stripped 3 bases from V and 3 bases from J, with 4 bases between. The CDR3 DNA follows: TGTGCCAGCAGCTTCAATACAGATACGCAGTATTTT. Translating gives CASSFNTDTQYF. Filled out from reference TRBV7-2 and TRBJ2-3, the complete variable domain reads GAGVSQSPSNKVTEKGKDVELRCDPISGHTALYWYRQSLGQGLEFLIYFQGNSAPDKSGLPSDRFSAERTGGSVSTLTIQRTQQEDSAVYLCASSFNTDTQYFGPGTRLTVL.